This T cell receptor beta chain was sequenced in a study of cytomegalovirus exposure and HLA in healthy donors (TCRdb year 2017). Background for the entire study: According to an earlier analysis of a few hundred of the donors, roughly 180 million T cells yielded approximately 120 million unique TCR beta sequences and about 280 Gb of sequence data. An early release that covered some 630 HLA-typed donors contained approximately 300 gigabases of sequencing data and around 85 million unique TCR sequences. Of the 300 to 450 genotyped donors, over 65% fell in the genetic ancestry cluster associated with self-reported Caucasian donors. The study aimed to test whether signatures of past pathogen exposure could be identified by cataloging public T cell receptors. The study profiled the T cell repertoires of 500 to 800 subjects by immunosequencing and related them to cytomegalovirus serostatus. A separate validation cohort of over a hundred different subjects was used in addition to the roughly 720-subject first cohort. To predict cytomegalovirus infection status, the study brought together high-throughput TCR immunosequencing, statistical association of individual TCRs with disease status, and machine learning. To study patterns of TCR occurrence, a later analysis re-analyzed previously published TCR beta repertoires from 500 to 850 donors and added high-resolution HLA genotyping. Rather than drawing on any new phenotypic data, the later analysis identified candidate immune exposures from TCR beta sequences and the way those sequences occurred across donors. An earlier analysis of approximately 630 of the donors applied high-throughput TCR beta sequencing to assess whether each TCR beta V gene segment acted as functional or pseudogenic. Donor age, sex, ethnicity and CMV serostatus were compiled alongside the repertoire data. Genome-wide SNP genotypes for about 65% of the roughly 700 donors were used in a later genetic analysis, which treated that subset as a discovery cohort. All discovery cohort repertoires had been generated on a single sequencing platform. HLA typing included class I and class II loci at four-digit resolution. The number of donors typed differed by locus, with about 629-630 for A, B, C, DRB1 and DQB1, around 560 for DQA1, about 610 for DPA1, and around 430 for DPB1. Several DR-DQ haplotypes were treated as single units for association and clustering because of strong linkage in the cohort. On average, 235,054 unique TCR beta nucleotide sequences were sequenced per donor among some 420 genotyped donors of the cohort, with roughly 18% of those sequences being non-productive. Results the study describes overall, beyond this receptor: Over 15 rarely observed V segments, including chromosome 9 orphons, were excluded from the earlier analysis of several hundred of the donors because counts were too low. Because the 87-base-pair reads could not distinguish some IMGT-functional V segments, including TRBV6-2 and TRBV6-3, those segments were excluded. According to a later analysis, parvovirus B19, influenza, CMV and Epstein-Barr virus appeared linked to several top co-occurrence clusters. The authors suggested that the approach could potentially be extended to other disease states and immunological phenotypes. The classifier was reported to diagnose cytomegalovirus status with high specificity and sensitivity in both the original cohort and the validation cohort. An earlier analysis of approximately 540 of the donors showed that most TCR beta V segments appeared in productive rearrangements either about 90% or about 30% of the time, which broadly matched IMGT annotations. Roughly uniform sequencing depth across donors was assumed in presence/absence analyses, although this assumption may not hold. Three of the identified cytomegalovirus-associated TCR beta chains were confirmed in vitro to be specific for cytomegalovirus antigens. When HLA alleles, especially DR and DQ, strongly co-occurred, TCR associations were difficult to assign to individual alleles. A further reported finding was that TCR beta sequences accurately predicted the HLA-A and HLA-B alleles for most subjects in the first cohort. A cluster of highly shared sequence variants was judged likely to represent a technical artifact of the sequencing pipeline. V-gene and J-gene trimming of TCR beta chains was associated with a missense DCLRE1C variant in a later genetic analysis, and the association was replicated in an independent cohort. Most TCR sequences were seen in very few donors, while some public TCRs were found in many individuals. The study gave a list of roughly 150 TCR beta chains associated with cytomegalovirus. For the cohort, immune exposure information was limited to CMV serostatus. Only TCR beta chains were sequenced in this cohort, and the absence of alpha or paired-chain data limited detectable features. In a later analysis, HLA-associated TCR beta chains showed more clonal expansion and lower generation probabilities than non-associated chains that were equally common. According to a later analysis, TCR association rates differed among HLA loci, with DRB1 alleles showing the most associated TCRs and HLA-C alleles showing the fewest. According to a later genetic analysis, donors in an Asian-associated ancestry cluster had fewer N-insertions in productive TCRs than the approximately 700-donor mean. Because some donors lacked HLA typing at each locus, the association tests relied only on the typed subset. Linkage disequilibrium might explain the correlated functional status among segregating V segments, but an unknown experimental factor could not be excluded. A later analysis found that most CMV-associated TCR beta chains appeared HLA-restricted, with HLA associations seemingly driven largely by CMV exposure. At a false discovery rate of 0.05, a later analysis linked some 18,000 TCR beta sequences to specific HLA alleles.

The cohort comprised fewer than 750 healthy bone marrow donors. At the time of sampling, all cohort members were nominally healthy, though unrecorded immune exposures were likely present. The donor was CMV seropositive and was included in the group of approximately 310 seropositive cohort members. A peripheral blood sample was collected from each donor, and TCR beta sequencing was performed on peripheral blood mononuclear cells. Genomic DNA was extracted from the blood cell samples with the Qiagen DNeasy Blood Extraction Kit. The library was produced with the immunoSEQ multiplex PCR assay. A mixture of 60 forward primers for TCR Vbeta segments and 13 reverse primers for TCR Jbeta segments was used in the multiplex PCR. The CDR3 region of rearranged TCR beta genes was amplified from genomic DNA with a multiplex PCR assay. Amplified TCR beta libraries were sequenced as 87-base-pair reads on the Illumina HiSeq System. Regarding the original processing steps: A later analysis tallied roughly 78 million unique TCR beta chains across the 666 repertoires, and approximately 11 million of those chains were shared by two or more donors. Raw reads were error-corrected and collapsed into unique sequences by a nearest-neighbor algorithm in which closely related sequences were merged to remove PCR and sequencing errors. To assign V, D and J gene segments, CDR3 sequences were aligned to IMGT reference sequences. For a sequence to be retained, a match of at least six nucleotides was required to both a V gene segment and a J gene segment. Rearrangements were called productive when the CDR3 lacked stop codons and stayed in frame with V and J; all others were non-productive. Following IMGT convention, CDR3 was defined as the stretch from the second conserved V-encoded cysteine up to the conserved J-encoded phenylalanine. Sequences without an unambiguous match to a single V gene segment were excluded from the earlier analysis of about 600 of the donors. An earlier analysis of about 590 of the donors classified V segments as functional when productive rearrangements were above 56.7% and as segregating when the standard deviation between donors was above 5%. A statistical classification framework was built for diagnosing cytomegalovirus status from the catalog of TCR beta chain sequences. A later analysis assigned V and J genes by comparing TCR nucleotide sequences with IMGT/GENE-DB human TR gene sequences. Using the TCRdist pipeline, a later analysis assigned CDR3 sequences along with most-parsimonious VDJ recombination scenarios. In a later analysis, each TCR beta chain was defined by its CDR3 amino acid sequence together with its V-gene family, and reads lacking a unique V-gene family were excluded. In a later analysis, 450 to 600 highly shared, low-generation-probability nucleotide sequences were removed to address suspected cross-contamination and a sequencing artifact. In a later analysis, a clonal expansion index for each public chain was calculated from normalized within-repertoire ranks of inferred template counts. In a later analysis, generation probabilities were computed with a VDJ recombination model fitted to out-of-frame rearrangements, and the resulting probabilities were checked against IGoR. Hypergeometric tests were used in a later analysis to score TCR-TCR, TCR-HLA and TCR-CMV co-occurrence, with a repertoire-size bias correction applied to the TCR pairs. False discovery rates were estimated in a later analysis by permuting HLA or CMV assignments 20 times. In a later analysis, co-occurring TCRs were grouped using DBSCAN, with TCRdist sequence similarity added in when clustering inside HLA-allele-positive subsets. For co-occurrence clustering, repertoires with fewer than 30,000 or more than 120,000 public chains were excluded, along with 5 or 6 repertoires with anomalous nucleotide sharing. This immuneACCESS table, as held by TCRdb, lists in-frame sequences with V and J called but not all clones. Of the missing ones, under half trace to an unresolved V gene in checked studies; the others have no known cause. V and J calls and clone size are those listed in that table; D and trimming were worked out from the DNA. The sample has 210,000 or so clones on record, roughly 80% of them singletons. Clones ranked in the top ten supply around 2.2% of the sample.

Remarks on this clone: Its antigen specificity is not known. Per-base qualities were not stored, and no clone one base away is much larger.

V is trimmed back by 4 bases and J by 0 bases, and the junction contains 6 bases that no gene match accounts for. From its cysteine to its phenylalanine, the CDR3 spans 16 amino acids. Of all the DNA, just the CDR3 is kept, 48 bases in frame from base 1. CDR1 and CDR2, per the germline V gene (reference sequence), are SGHKS and YYEKEE. This sequence was found in a woman in her 30s in good health and CMV-seropositive. Specimen: PBMCs. The chain employs TRBV5-5 and TRBJ1-1, and 10 junctional nucleotides match TRBD1. The CDR3 protein sequence reads: CASSRGTGAMNTEAFF. The DNA reads TGTGCCAGCAGCCGAGGGACAGGGGCAATGAACACTGAAGCTTTCTTT.